This TCR beta chain was sequenced during a study of blood T cell repertoires in COVID-19. Study-wide background: The United States, Italy and Spain provided the acute and convalescent COVID-19 samples. T cells, B-cell-depleted T cells, or PBMCs supplied cDNA or gDNA.

Authors' analysis steps: Scientists estimated how many nucleated cells there were by amplifying reference gene primers. Profiled with immunoSEQ multiplex PCR; TCRdb holds only in-frame clones, not every one. D and trimming were read from the DNA, whereas the V and J calls and clone size are those reported in that table. The sample has around 140,000 clones; roughly 84% are singletons. The CDR3 sequence is 15 residues long. CDR1 and CDR2 from the germline V gene are SGHRS and YFSETQ. V was pared by 5 bases and J by 0 bases, with 12 bases between. The chain is built from TRBV5-1 and TRBJ2-4; D is possibly TRBD1 (5 bases). The receptor was derived from a woman aged 60-75 years with acute or convalescent COVID-19. Input material: peripheral blood. CDR3 sequence (DNA): TGCGCCAGCAGAGAACAGGTCCTAGCCAAAAACATTCAGTACTTC. It translates to CASREQVLAKNIQYF.